What follows describes a single T cell receptor (beta chain). The V gene's germline CDR1 is MGHRA and CDR2 YSYEKL. This CDR3 has 14 residues. V lost 0 bases and J 6 bases, leaving 11 bases between the germline ends. As for time point: peripheral blood 6 weeks after treatment start. The source of the sample is a study of PD-L1 blockade in urothelial cancer. Looking at the study overall: The number of prior chemotherapy regimens per patient was 0 to 3. Blood underwent analysis 3 weeks (second dose) and 6 weeks after treatment began. When blood samples were assessed, the median T cell count was about 140,000.

Method: immunoSEQ multiplex PCR; TCRdb's copy keeps in-frame clones and lacks some. The sample carries 40,000 or so clones, 65% to 90% recorded once. The source of this sequence is a man in his 60s with urothelial cancer. This rearrangement joins TRBV4-1 to TRBJ1-2; D might be TRBD1 (5 bases). The sequences come from PBMCs, collected around atezolizumab (anti-PD-L1) treatment. In DNA form, the CDR3 reads TGCGCCAGCAGCCAAGAGTCGGGGGTGAATGGCTACACCTTC. Protein product: CASSQESGVNGYTF.